This T cell receptor (beta chain) was obtained from a study of shared T cell receptors in the human thymus. Sequenced by immunoSEQ multiplex PCR; TCRdb stores in-frame clones only, minus some. The table shows more than 550,000 clones, with about 90% occurring only once. CDR1 and CDR2 from the germline V gene are LNHDA and SQIVND (reference sequence). The CDR3 contains 13 residues. The germline V and J ends were trimmed by 5 bases and 3 bases, with 10 bases remaining between them. Another study also made use of these data, one on human thymus T cells. As reported in that work: Obtained as resections during corrective heart surgery, the thymus tissue was then studied.

This sequence was found in a boy younger than two with a congenital heart defect. Material: thymocytes. The chain joins TRBV19 to TRBJ2-5; perhaps TRBD1 as D (6 bases). The CDR3 bases are TGTGCCAGTAGTTCAGCAGGGGAAGAGACCCAGTACTTC. Protein sequence: CASSSAGEETQYF. The variable domain in full, with the rest retrieved from reference TRBV19 and TRBJ2-5, is DGGITQSPKYLFRKEGQNVTLSCEQNLNHDAMYWYRQDPGQGLRLIYYSQIVNDFQKGDIAEGYSVSREKKESFPLTVTSAQKNPTAFYLCASSSAGEETQYFGPGTRLLVL.